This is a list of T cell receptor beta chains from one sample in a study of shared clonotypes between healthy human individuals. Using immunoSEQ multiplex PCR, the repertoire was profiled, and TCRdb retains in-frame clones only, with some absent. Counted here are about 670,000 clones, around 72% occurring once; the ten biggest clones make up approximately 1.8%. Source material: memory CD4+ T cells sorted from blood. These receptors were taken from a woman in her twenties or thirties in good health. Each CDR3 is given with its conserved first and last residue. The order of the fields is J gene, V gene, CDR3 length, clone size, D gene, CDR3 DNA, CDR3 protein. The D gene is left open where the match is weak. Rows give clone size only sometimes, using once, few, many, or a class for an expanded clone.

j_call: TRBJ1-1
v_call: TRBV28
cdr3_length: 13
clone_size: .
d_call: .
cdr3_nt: TGTGCCAGCAACCCTGGGGGAGTTTATGAAGCTTTCTTT
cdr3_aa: CASNPGGVYEAFF

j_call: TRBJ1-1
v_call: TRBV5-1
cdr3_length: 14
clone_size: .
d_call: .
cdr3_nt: TGCGCCAGCAGCTTGGTTGCTAGGAACACTGAAGCTTTCTTT
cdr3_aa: CASSLVARNTEAFF

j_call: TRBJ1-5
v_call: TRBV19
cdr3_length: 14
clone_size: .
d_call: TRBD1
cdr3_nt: TGTGCCAGTAGACGAGAACAGGGGCCGCAGCCCCAGCATTTT
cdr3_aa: CASRREQGPQPQHF

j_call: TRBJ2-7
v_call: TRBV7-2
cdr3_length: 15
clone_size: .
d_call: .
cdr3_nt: TGTGCCAGCAGCTTTGCCCAAACGCCTTCCTACGAGCAGTACTTC
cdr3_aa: CASSFAQTPSYEQYF

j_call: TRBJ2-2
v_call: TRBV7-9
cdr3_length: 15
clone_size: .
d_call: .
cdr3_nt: TGTGTCAGTCCTGGCAGGACCTTTAACACCGGGGAGCTGTTTTTT
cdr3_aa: CVSPGRTFNTGELFF

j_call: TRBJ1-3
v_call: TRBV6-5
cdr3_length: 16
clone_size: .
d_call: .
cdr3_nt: TGTGCCAGCAGTTACTCTGCGGCGGCCTCTGGAAACACCATATATTTT
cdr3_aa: CASSYSAAASGNTIYF

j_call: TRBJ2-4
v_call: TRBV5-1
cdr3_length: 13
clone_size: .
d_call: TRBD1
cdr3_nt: TGCGCCAGCAGCTCGGGACAGTCGAACATTCAGTACTTC
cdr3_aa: CASSSGQSNIQYF

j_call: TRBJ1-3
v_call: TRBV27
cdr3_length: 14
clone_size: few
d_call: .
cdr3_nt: TGTGCCAGCAGTTTGGGACACTCTGGAAACACCATATATTTT
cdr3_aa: CASSLGHSGNTIYF

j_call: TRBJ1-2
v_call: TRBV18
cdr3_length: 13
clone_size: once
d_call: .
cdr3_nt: TGTGCCAGCTCACCACGAGGGGTCGATGGCTACACCTTC
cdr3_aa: CASSPRGVDGYTF

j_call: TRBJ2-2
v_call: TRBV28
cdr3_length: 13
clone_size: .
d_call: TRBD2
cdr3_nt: TGTGCCAGCCTAGCGGGAGGGCCCGGGGAGCTGTTTTTT
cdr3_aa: CASLAGGPGELFF

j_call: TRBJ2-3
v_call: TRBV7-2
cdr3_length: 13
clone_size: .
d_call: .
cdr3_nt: TGTGCCAGCAGCTTACTCATGGCAGATACGCAGTATTTT
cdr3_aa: CASSLLMADTQYF

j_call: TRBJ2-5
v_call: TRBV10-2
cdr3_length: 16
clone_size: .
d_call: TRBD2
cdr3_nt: TGCGCCAGCAAAAAGGGGGCTAGCGGGAGCTGGGAGACCCAGTACTTC
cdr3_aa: CASKKGASGSWETQYF

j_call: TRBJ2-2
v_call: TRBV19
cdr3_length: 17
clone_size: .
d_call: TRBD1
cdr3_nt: TGTGCCAGTAGCCTACAGGGGCACAGAGCGAACACCGGGGAGCTGTTTTTT
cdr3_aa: CASSLQGHRANTGELFF

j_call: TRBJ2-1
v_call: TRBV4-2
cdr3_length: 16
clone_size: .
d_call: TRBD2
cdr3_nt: TGTGCCAGCAGCTTACCCGCGGCTAGCGGGAGAAATGAGCAGTTCTTC
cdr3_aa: CASSLPAASGRNEQFF

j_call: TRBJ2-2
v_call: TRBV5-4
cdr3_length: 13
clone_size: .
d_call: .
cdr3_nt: TGTGCCAGCAGCTTTGGGGGGACCGGGGAGCTGTTTTTT
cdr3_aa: CASSFGGTGELFF

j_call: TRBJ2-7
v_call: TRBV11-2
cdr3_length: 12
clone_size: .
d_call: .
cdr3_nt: TGTGCCAGCAGCTCAGAGGGGATCGAGCAGTACTTC
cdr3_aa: CASSSEGIEQYF

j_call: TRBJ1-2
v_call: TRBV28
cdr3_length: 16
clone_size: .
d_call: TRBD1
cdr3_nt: TGTGCCAGCAGGCCGACAGGGGGGGAATCTAACTATGGCTACACCTTC
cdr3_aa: CASRPTGGESNYGYTF

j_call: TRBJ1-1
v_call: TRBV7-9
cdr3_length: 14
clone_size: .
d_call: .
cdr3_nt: TGTGCCAGCAGCTTATCGACCAGTTACACTGAAGCTTTCTTT
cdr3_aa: CASSLSTSYTEAFF

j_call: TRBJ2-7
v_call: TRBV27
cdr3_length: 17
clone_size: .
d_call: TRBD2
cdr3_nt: TGTGCCAGCAGTTCCCCCAGGGGGACTAGCGGGACACTAGAGCAGTACTTC
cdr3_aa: CASSSPRGTSGTLEQYF

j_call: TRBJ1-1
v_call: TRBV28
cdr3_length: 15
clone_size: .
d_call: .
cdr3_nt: TGTGCCAGCAGTTTAGGGGGGCCAGGTGGCACTGAAGCTTTCTTT
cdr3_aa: CASSLGGPGGTEAFF

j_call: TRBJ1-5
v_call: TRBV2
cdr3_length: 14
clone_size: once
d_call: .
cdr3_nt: TGTGCCAGCAGTGAAGTGGCCCGAAATCAGCCCCAGCATTTT
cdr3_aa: CASSEVARNQPQHF

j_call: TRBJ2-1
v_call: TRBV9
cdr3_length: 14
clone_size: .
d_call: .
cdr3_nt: TGTGCCAGCAGCGTGCTAGGGGACTACAATGAGCAGTTCTTC
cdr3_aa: CASSVLGDYNEQFF

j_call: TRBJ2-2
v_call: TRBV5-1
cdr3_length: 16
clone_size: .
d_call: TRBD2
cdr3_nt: TGCGCCAGCAGCAGACTAGCGGGGATGAACACCGGGGAGCTGTTTTTT
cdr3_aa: CASSRLAGMNTGELFF

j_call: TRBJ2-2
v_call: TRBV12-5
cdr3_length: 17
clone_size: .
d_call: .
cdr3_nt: TGTGCTAGTGGTTTGGTACTGGGCCAGGGGAACACCGGGGAGCTGTTTTTT
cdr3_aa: CASGLVLGQGNTGELFF

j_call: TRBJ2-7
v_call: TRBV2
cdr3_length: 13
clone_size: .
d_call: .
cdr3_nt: TGTGCCAGCACCGATATTGTGCCCTACGAGCAGTACTTC
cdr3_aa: CASTDIVPYEQYF

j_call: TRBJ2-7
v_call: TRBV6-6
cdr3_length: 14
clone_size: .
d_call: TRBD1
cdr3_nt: TGTGCCAGCAGTCGCGGACAGGGGGTCTACGAGCAGTACTTC
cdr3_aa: CASSRGQGVYEQYF

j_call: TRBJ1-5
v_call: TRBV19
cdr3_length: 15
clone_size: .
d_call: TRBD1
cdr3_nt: TGTGCCAGTAGTATGGGAGGGGGCGCAGGTCAGCCCCAGCATTTT
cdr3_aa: CASSMGGGAGQPQHF

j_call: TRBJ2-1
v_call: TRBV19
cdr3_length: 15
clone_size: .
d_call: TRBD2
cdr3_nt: TGTGCCAGTAGTGCTAGCGGGATAGTTTACAATGAGCAGTTCTTC
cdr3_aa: CASSASGIVYNEQFF

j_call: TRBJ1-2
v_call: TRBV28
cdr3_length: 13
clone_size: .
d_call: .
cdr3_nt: TGTGCCAGCAGCACAGGGAACAATTATGGCTACACCTTC
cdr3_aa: CASSTGNNYGYTF

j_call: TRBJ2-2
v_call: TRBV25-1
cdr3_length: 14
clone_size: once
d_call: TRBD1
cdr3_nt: TGTGCCAGCAGGGGGACAGTGAACACCGGGGAGCTGTTTTTT
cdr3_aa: CASRGTVNTGELFF

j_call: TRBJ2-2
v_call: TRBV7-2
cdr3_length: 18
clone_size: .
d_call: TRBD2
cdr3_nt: TGTGCCAGCAGCTTAAAGACTAGCGGGAGGGCCGTCCACGGGGAGCTGTTTTTT
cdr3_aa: CASSLKTSGRAVHGELFF

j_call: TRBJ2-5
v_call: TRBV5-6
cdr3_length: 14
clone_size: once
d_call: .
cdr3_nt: TGTGCCAGCAGCCTGAGGGCGGGGCAAGAGACCCAGTACTTC
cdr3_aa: CASSLRAGQETQYF

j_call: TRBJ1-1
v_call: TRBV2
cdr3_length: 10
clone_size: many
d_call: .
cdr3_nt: TGTGCCAGCAGTGGGACGAGGGCTTTCTTT
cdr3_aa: CASSGTRAFF

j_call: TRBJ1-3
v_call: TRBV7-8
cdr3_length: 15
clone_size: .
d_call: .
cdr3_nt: TGTGCCAGCAGCTCCGACAGGAGCTCTGGAAACACCATATATTTT
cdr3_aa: CASSSDRSSGNTIYF

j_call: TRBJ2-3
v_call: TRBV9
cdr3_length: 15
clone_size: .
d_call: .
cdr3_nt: TGTGCCAGCAGCGTAGAGCCGGGGGGCACAGATACGCAGTATTTT
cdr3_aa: CASSVEPGGTDTQYF

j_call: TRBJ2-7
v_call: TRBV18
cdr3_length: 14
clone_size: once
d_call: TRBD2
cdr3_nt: TGTGCCAGCTCACCCAATAGCGGGAGCCACGAGCAGTACTTC
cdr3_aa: CASSPNSGSHEQYF

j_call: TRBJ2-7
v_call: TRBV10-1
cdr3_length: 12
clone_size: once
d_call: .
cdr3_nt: TGCGCCAGCAGTGACGCACTTGGGAAGCAGTACTTC
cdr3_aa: CASSDALGKQYF

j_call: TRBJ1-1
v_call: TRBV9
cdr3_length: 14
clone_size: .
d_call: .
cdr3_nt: TGTGCCAGCAGCGTTGGGGGGGTAGAGACTGAAGCTTTCTTT
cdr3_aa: CASSVGGVETEAFF

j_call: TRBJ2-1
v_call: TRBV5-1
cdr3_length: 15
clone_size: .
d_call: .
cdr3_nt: TGCGCCAGCAGCCCGGACAGCGCACTCTACAATGAGCAGTTCTTC
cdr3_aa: CASSPDSALYNEQFF

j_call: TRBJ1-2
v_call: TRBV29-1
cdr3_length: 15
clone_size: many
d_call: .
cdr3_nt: TGCAGCGCCCAGGGAGTTGGGGGAGTTAACTATGGCTACACCTTC
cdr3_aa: CSAQGVGGVNYGYTF

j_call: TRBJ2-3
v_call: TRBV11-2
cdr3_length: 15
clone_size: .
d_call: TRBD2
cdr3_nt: TGTGCCAGCAGCTTAGGTTTGGGGGCGGGAGGTACGCAGTATTTT
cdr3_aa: CASSLGLGAGGTQYF

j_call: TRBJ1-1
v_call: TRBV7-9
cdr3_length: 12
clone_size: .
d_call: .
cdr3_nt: TGTGCCAGCAGCTTTGGGTCAGGGTGGGTTTTCTTT
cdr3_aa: CASSFGSGWVFF

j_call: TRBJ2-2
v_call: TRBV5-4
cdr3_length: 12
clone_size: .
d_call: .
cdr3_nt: TGTGCCTCTAGCGCCCCGGCCGGGGAGCTGTTTTTT
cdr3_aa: CASSAPAGELFF

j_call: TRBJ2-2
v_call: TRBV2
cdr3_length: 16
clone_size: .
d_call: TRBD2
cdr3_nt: TGTGCCAGCAGAGTAGGGCTAGCGGGAGTCACCGGGGAGCTGTTTTTT
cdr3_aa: CASRVGLAGVTGELFF

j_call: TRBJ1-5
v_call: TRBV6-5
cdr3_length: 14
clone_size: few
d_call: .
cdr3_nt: TGTGCCAGCAGTTACTCAGGGATCGGGAAGCCCCAGCATTTT
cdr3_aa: CASSYSGIGKPQHF

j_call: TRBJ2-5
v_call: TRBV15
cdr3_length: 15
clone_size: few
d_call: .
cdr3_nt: TGTGCCACCAGCAGAGATCCAGGGCAGCAAGAGACCCAGTACTTC
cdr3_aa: CATSRDPGQQETQYF

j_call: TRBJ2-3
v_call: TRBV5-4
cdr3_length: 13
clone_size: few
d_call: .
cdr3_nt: TGTGCCAGCCGGTCTTTTAGCACAGATACGCAGTATTTT
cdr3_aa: CASRSFSTDTQYF

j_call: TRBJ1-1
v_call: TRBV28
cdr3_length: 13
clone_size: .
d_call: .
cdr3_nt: TGTGCCAGCAGCCTTGGGGGGGAAAGGAGGGCTTTCTTT
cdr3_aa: CASSLGGERRAFF

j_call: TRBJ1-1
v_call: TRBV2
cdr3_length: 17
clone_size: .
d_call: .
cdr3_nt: TGTGCCAGCAGTCCACACATAGGGTCCTTCATGAACACTGAAGCTTTCTTT
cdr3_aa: CASSPHIGSFMNTEAFF

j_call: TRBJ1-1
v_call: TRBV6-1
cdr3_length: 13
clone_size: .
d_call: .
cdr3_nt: TGTGCCAGCAGTGTTCAGGCGTACACTGAAGCTTTCTTT
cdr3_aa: CASSVQAYTEAFF

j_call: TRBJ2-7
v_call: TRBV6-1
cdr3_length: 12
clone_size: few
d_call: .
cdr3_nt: TGTGCCAGCAGTAGGTCGTTCTACGAGCAGTACTTC
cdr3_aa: CASSRSFYEQYF

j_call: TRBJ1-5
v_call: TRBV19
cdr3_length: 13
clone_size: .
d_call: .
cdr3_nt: TGTGCCAGTAGTGTCCGTCAACATCAGCCCCAGCATTTT
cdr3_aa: CASSVRQHQPQHF

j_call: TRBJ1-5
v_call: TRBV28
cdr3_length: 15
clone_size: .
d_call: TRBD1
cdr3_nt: TGTGCCAGCAGCCCAGGGGGCACAAGCAATCAGCCCCAGCATTTT
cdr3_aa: CASSPGGTSNQPQHF

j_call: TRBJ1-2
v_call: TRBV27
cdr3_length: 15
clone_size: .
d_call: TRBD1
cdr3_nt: TGTGCCAGCAGCAAGTGGGACAGCCCTAACTATGGCTACACCTTC
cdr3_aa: CASSKWDSPNYGYTF

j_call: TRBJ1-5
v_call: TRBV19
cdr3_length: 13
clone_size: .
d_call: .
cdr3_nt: TGTGCCAGTAGCCCAGGGATGGATCAGCCCCAGCATTTT
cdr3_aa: CASSPGMDQPQHF

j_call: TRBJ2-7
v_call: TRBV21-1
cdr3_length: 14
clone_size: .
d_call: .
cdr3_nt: TGTGCCAGCAGCAAAATAGTTGGCAGGTCCGAGCAGTACTTC
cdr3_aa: CASSKIVGRSEQYF

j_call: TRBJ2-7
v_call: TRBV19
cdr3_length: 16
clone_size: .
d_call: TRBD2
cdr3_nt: TGTGCCACCGAGGGACTAGCGGGAGGGGACGCTGGGGAGCAGTACTTC
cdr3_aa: CATEGLAGGDAGEQYF